This T cell receptor beta chain was sequenced in a study of shared clonotypes between healthy human individuals. Whole-study results and caveats: Larger estimated richness was generally seen in naive subsets than in memory subsets. Roughly 5% of naive CD4 clonotypes were common to four donors.

For this clone: Its antigen is unidentified. Additional DNA sequences in this sample encode the identical CDR3.

TCRdb's copy holds only in-frame clones and misses some; the assay was immunoSEQ multiplex PCR. The data show about 2.1 million clones, with around 95% seen just once and approximately 1.6% held by the top ten. CD8 cells classed as naive were CD45RO-negative and positively selected for CCR7, excluding terminally differentiated effector memory CD45RA+ cells. This CDR3 is built from 14 residues. Trimming stripped 5 bases from V and 0 bases from J, with 10 bases between. Germline V gene data show CDR1 as SGHAT and CDR2 as FQNNGV. Sequenced input: naive CD8+ T cells from PBMCs. The chain has TRBV11-2 and TRBJ2-5, with D possibly TRBD1 on 6 matching bases. This sequence originates from a man aged 18 to 30 in good health. Some clones in this sample may be carry-over from other donors' samples. CDR3 amino acids: CASSTWTDQETQYF. In DNA, the CDR3 is TGTGCCAGCAGCACATGGACAGACCAAGAGACCCAGTACTTC.